This TCR beta chain was profiled in a study of T cell responses to AZD1222 COVID-19 vaccine. Whole-study findings and limits: At baseline, just six or seven AZD1222 recipients tested seropositive. Elevations in Spike-specific TCR breadth and depth followed administration of two AZD1222 doses.

The data were produced by immunoSEQ multiplex PCR, yet TCRdb's version contains in-frame clones alone and is incomplete. The table has over 150,000 clones, roughly 92% seen once. As regards this clone: Its antigen is currently unknown.

The material was peripheral blood, obtained on day 0 of AZD1222 vaccination. The TCR sequence derives from an adult in good health.

For the CDR3, the DNA is TGTGCCAGCAGCTTAGGACAGGGGGCAGGCTATGGCTACACCTTC. As protein: CASSLGQGAGYGYTF. The chain carries TRBV5-6 and TRBJ1-2, with 11 bases lining up with TRBD1. The J segment lost 4 bases and the V segment lost 2 bases, leaving 4 bases of the junction unmatched. CDR1 and CDR2 from the germline V gene are SGHDT and YYEEEE. The CDR3 contains 15 residues.